A selection of T cell receptor beta chains follows, all from one sample in a study of blood T cell repertoires in COVID-19. Profiled with immunoSEQ multiplex PCR; TCRdb holds only in-frame clones, not every one. The sample has 150,000 to 200,000 clones, roughly 90% seen once; the top ten hold less than 8%. The specimen was PBMCs or T cells enriched from blood (not recorded which). These receptors all stem from a woman between 50 and 59 years old who had recovered from COVID-19. The CDR3 runs from the conserved cysteine through the conserved F or W. Fields, in order: CDR3 protein, CDR3 DNA, J gene, clone size, D gene, V gene. D genes are given only for firm matches. Rows give clone size only sometimes, using once, few, many, or a class for an expanded clone.

CDR3: CASSWERGPYEQYF
DNA: TGTGCCAGCAGCTGGGAGCGGGGACCCTACGAGCAGTACTTC
J: TRBJ2-7
size: -
D: TRBD2
V: TRBV27

CDR3: CSVLKLHQTIYEQYF
DNA: TGCAGCGTTCTTAAACTCCACCAAACTATATACGAGCAGTACTTC
J: TRBJ2-7
size: -
D: -
V: TRBV29-1

CDR3: CASRVAGGWTEAFF
DNA: TGTGCCAGCAGGGTAGCGGGGGGCTGGACTGAAGCTTTCTTT
J: TRBJ1-1
size: -
D: -
V: TRBV27

CDR3: CASSGGQLNTGELFF
DNA: TGTGCCAGCAGCGGGGGACAGCTGAACACCGGGGAGCTGTTTTTT
J: TRBJ2-2
size: -
D: TRBD1
V: TRBV7-8

CDR3: CASRLGGINSPLHF
DNA: TGTGCCAGCAGACTCGGGGGGATCAATTCACCCCTCCACTTT
J: TRBJ1-6
size: -
D: -
V: TRBV11-2

CDR3: CASSLSRGHDQHF
DNA: TGTGCCAGCAGCCTTTCCCGGGGACATGACCAGCATTTT
J: TRBJ1-5
size: -
D: -
V: TRBV7-6

CDR3: CASTGQAGNTIYF
DNA: TGTGCCAGCACCGGACAGGCTGGAAACACCATATATTTT
J: TRBJ1-3
size: -
D: TRBD1
V: TRBV2

CDR3: CASSRMWTSGGTDTQYF
DNA: TGCGCCAGCAGCCGCATGTGGACTAGCGGGGGCACAGATACGCAGTATTTT
J: TRBJ2-3
size: -
D: TRBD2
V: TRBV5-1

CDR3: CASSFRDEQFF
DNA: TGTGCCAGCAGCTTCCGTGATGAGCAGTTCTTC
J: TRBJ2-1
size: -
D: -
V: TRBV7-2

CDR3: CASKDRMNTEAFF
DNA: TGTGCCAGCAAAGACAGAATGAACACTGAAGCTTTCTTT
J: TRBJ1-1
size: -
D: -
V: TRBV6-5

CDR3: CASSPGLAGGLTQYF
DNA: TGTGCCAGCAGCCCCGGACTAGCGGGGGGGCTTACGCAGTATTTT
J: TRBJ2-3
size: -
D: TRBD2
V: TRBV11-2

CDR3: CASSADSYGYTF
DNA: TGCGCCAGCAGCGCAGATTCCTATGGCTACACCTTC
J: TRBJ1-2
size: -
D: -
V: TRBV5-1

CDR3: CSARSLGEQFF
DNA: TGCAGTGCTAGAAGCCTAGGAGAGCAGTTCTTC
J: TRBJ2-1
size: -
D: -
V: TRBV20-1

CDR3: CASSDVVPRGGGGSEAFF
DNA: TGTGCCAGCAGTGACGTGGTCCCCCGAGGAGGGGGGGGATCTGAAGCTTTCTTT
J: TRBJ1-1
size: -
D: -
V: TRBV2

CDR3: CASSPGGPEETQYF
DNA: TGTGCCAGCAGCCCGGGGGGGCCCGAGGAGACCCAGTACTTC
J: TRBJ2-5
size: -
D: TRBD2
V: TRBV7-2

CDR3: CASRPTGPNGYTF
DNA: TGTGCCAGCAGGCCGACAGGGCCCAATGGCTACACCTTC
J: TRBJ1-2
size: -
D: TRBD1
V: TRBV7-8

CDR3: CASSLAGLGETQYF
DNA: TGTGCCAGCAGCTTAGCGGGTCTAGGAGAGACCCAGTACTTC
J: TRBJ2-5
size: -
D: -
V: TRBV7-2

CDR3: CASSKALFGGKENEQYF
DNA: TGTGCCAGCAGCAAAGCGCTTTTCGGGGGGAAGGAGAACGAGCAGTACTTC
J: TRBJ2-7
size: once
D: -
V: TRBV21-1

CDR3: CAISEFGQGYNSPLHF
DNA: TGTGCCATCAGTGAGTTCGGGCAGGGTTATAATTCACCCCTCCACTTT
J: TRBJ1-6
size: -
D: -
V: TRBV10-3

CDR3: CASSEAGLNEKLFF
DNA: TGTGCCAGCAGTGAAGCGGGGTTGAATGAAAAACTGTTTTTT
J: TRBJ1-4
size: few
D: -
V: TRBV25-1

CDR3: CASRLQGGNYGYTF
DNA: TGTGCCAGCAGACTACAGGGAGGGAACTATGGCTACACCTTC
J: TRBJ1-2
size: -
D: -
V: TRBV27

CDR3: CASTLPGTAYEQYF
DNA: TGTGCCAGCACCCTACCCGGGACAGCTTACGAGCAGTACTTC
J: TRBJ2-7
size: once
D: TRBD1
V: TRBV11-1

CDR3: CASSYSRGGVGEQYF
DNA: TGTGCCAGCAGTTACTCCCGAGGGGGGGTCGGCGAGCAGTACTTC
J: TRBJ2-7
size: -
D: -
V: TRBV6-2/TRBV6-3

CDR3: CASSSGTWGNTIYF
DNA: TGTGCCAGCAGCTCAGGGACTTGGGGAAACACCATATATTTT
J: TRBJ1-3
size: -
D: -
V: TRBV7-2

CDR3: CASGMTSGRVSYNEQFF
DNA: TGTGCTAGTGGCATGACTAGCGGGCGTGTCTCCTACAATGAGCAGTTCTTC
J: TRBJ2-1
size: -
D: TRBD2
V: TRBV12-5

CDR3: CASSLTGVGNYGYTF
DNA: TGTGCCAGCAGCTTAACAGGGGTTGGAAACTATGGCTACACCTTC
J: TRBJ1-2
size: -
D: TRBD1
V: TRBV11-2

CDR3: CASSQGRDRGIVSTGELFF
DNA: TGTGCCAGCTCCCAAGGCCGGGACAGGGGGATCGTAAGCACCGGGGAGCTGTTTTTT
J: TRBJ2-2
size: -
D: TRBD1
V: TRBV11-3

CDR3: CASSLTGGGGTETQYF
DNA: TGTGCCAGCAGCTTAACGGGCGGCGGGGGAACGGAGACCCAGTACTTC
J: TRBJ2-5
size: once
D: TRBD2
V: TRBV7-3

CDR3: CASSLLAGDTDTQYF
DNA: TGTGCCAGCAGTCTACTAGCGGGGGACACAGATACGCAGTATTTT
J: TRBJ2-3
size: -
D: TRBD2
V: TRBV7-3

CDR3: CASSPDRGYEQYF
DNA: TGTGCCAGCAGCCCGGACAGGGGCTACGAGCAGTACTTC
J: TRBJ2-7
size: -
D: TRBD1
V: TRBV5-6

CDR3: CASSSGLAGGFQETQYF
DNA: TGCGCCAGCAGCTCCGGACTAGCGGGGGGTTTCCAAGAGACCCAGTACTTC
J: TRBJ2-5
size: -
D: TRBD2
V: TRBV5-1

CDR3: CASSGVRGRRGLAGAGITQYF
DNA: TGTGCCAGCAGCGGGGTCCGGGGCCGAAGAGGGCTAGCGGGGGCGGGGATCACGCAGTATTTT
J: TRBJ2-3
size: -
D: TRBD2
V: TRBV3-1/TRBV3-2

CDR3: CASSLSFGRNEKLFF
DNA: TGTGCCAGCAGCTTATCGTTCGGGAGAAATGAAAAACTGTTTTTT
J: TRBJ1-4
size: -
D: -
V: TRBV7-8

CDR3: CASSKDGELAGGPNEQFF
DNA: TGTGCCAGCAGCAAAGACGGGGAACTAGCGGGGGGTCCCAATGAGCAGTTCTTC
J: TRBJ2-1
size: few
D: -
V: TRBV21-1

CDR3: CASSQNRDRSPLHF
DNA: TGTGCCAGCAGCCAAAACAGGGATAGGTCACCCCTCCACTTT
J: TRBJ1-6
size: -
D: -
V: TRBV7-6

CDR3: CASSTGGSGTGELFF
DNA: TGTGCCAGCAGTACAGGGGGCTCGGGCACCGGGGAGCTGTTTTTT
J: TRBJ2-2
size: -
D: TRBD1
V: TRBV6-2/TRBV6-3

CDR3: CASSPWGSGGPADTQYF
DNA: TGTGCCAGCAGTCCCTGGGGTAGCGGGGGGCCGGCGGATACGCAGTATTTT
J: TRBJ2-3
size: -
D: TRBD2
V: TRBV3-1/TRBV3-2

CDR3: CASSVGLAGGTYNEQFF
DNA: TGTGCCAGCAGCGTAGGGCTAGCGGGGGGTACCTACAATGAGCAGTTCTTC
J: TRBJ2-1
size: -
D: TRBD2
V: TRBV9

CDR3: CAISEKVQGWVAFF
DNA: TGTGCCATCAGTGAGAAGGTTCAGGGGTGGGTAGCTTTCTTT
J: TRBJ1-1
size: -
D: -
V: TRBV10-3

CDR3: CASSTGGPNYGYTF
DNA: TGTGCCAGTTCGACAGGGGGTCCTAACTATGGCTACACCTTC
J: TRBJ1-2
size: -
D: TRBD1
V: TRBV19

CDR3: CASSPGVATNEKLFF
DNA: TGTGCCAGCAGCCCAGGGGTTGCAACTAATGAAAAACTGTTTTTT
J: TRBJ1-4
size: -
D: -
V: TRBV7-9

CDR3: CASSQAGSTNYGYTF
DNA: TGCGCCAGCAGCCAAGCGGGGTCTACTAACTATGGCTACACCTTC
J: TRBJ1-2
size: -
D: -
V: TRBV4-1

CDR3: CASRSTGELFF
DNA: TGTGCCAGCAGGAGTACCGGGGAGCTGTTTTTT
J: TRBJ2-2
size: -
D: -
V: TRBV6-4